This TCR beta chain was identified during a study of blood T cell repertoires in COVID-19. Turning to the study itself: Sample material is recorded as cDNA or gDNA derived from T cells, B-cell-depleted T cells, or PBMCs.

The CDR3 runs to 18 residues. CDR1 and CDR2 (germline): MNHEY, SVGEGT. Trimming cost V 6 bases and J 5 bases; bases outside gene matches: 13. Per the study methods: By means of reference gene primer amplification, nucleated cell counts were estimated. Sequencing used immunoSEQ multiplex PCR; TCRdb keeps in-frame clones, though not all of them. The V and J calls and clone size were taken over from that table, and D and trimming were inferred from the DNA. The sample records some 42,000 clones, 90% being singletons. The chain recombines TRBV6-2 or TRBV6-3 with TRBJ2-5, with TRBD2 matching 15 bases. This receptor was obtained from a middle-aged man with active COVID-19. The specimen was peripheral blood. The CDR3 protein is CASSRGLAGGSNRETQYF. The DNA of the CDR3 is TGTGCCAGCAGCCGGGGACTAGCGGGGGGCTCAAACCGGGAGACCCAGTACTTC.